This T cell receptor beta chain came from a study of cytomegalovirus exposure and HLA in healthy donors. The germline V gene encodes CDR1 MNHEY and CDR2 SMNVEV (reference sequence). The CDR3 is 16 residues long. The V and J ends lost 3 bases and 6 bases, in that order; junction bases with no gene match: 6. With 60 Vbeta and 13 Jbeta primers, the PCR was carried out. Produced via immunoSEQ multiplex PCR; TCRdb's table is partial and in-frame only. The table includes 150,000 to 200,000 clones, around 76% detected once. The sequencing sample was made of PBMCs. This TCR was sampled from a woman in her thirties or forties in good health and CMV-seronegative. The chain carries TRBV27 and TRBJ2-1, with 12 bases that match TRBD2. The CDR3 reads CASSLRLAGGPNEQFF. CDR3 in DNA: TGTGCCAGCAGTTTGAGGCTAGCGGGAGGGCCCAATGAGCAGTTCTTC.